This TCR beta chain stems from a study of glioma-infiltrating T cells after dendritic cell vaccination. Time point noted: after dendritic cell vaccination, including at tumor progression/relapse. Fresh-frozen tumor tissue and more than two years of survival data were available for all. The primer mix had 60 V beta and 13 J beta primers. Here immunoSEQ multiplex PCR was the method, and the copy in TCRdb shows in-frame clones only, minus some. The repertoire holds approximately 110,000 clones, with around 91% as singletons. The sequences come from blood, collected after dendritic cell vaccination. This clonotype originated in a human donor with glioblastoma.

CDR3 coding DNA: TGTGCCAGCTCAAACAGGGGGGCTGAAGCTTTCTTT. It specifies CASSNRGAEAFF. The chain employs TRBV18 and TRBJ1-1, with 8 bases lining up with TRBD1. V lost 5 bases, J lost 6 bases, and 2 bases stayed unmatched. The CDR3 consists of 12 residues. The V gene's germline CDR1 is KGHSH and CDR2 LQKENI.